This T cell receptor beta chain is from a study of blood T cell repertoires in COVID-19. Sequencing was performed with immunoSEQ multiplex PCR; in TCRdb, only in-frame clones are kept and a portion is missing. The data show approximately 240,000 clones, around nine tenths seen once. The sequence was collected from a woman aged 18-29 years who had recovered from COVID-19. Sequenced sample: peripheral blood.

The CDR3 sequence is CASSEGRSVTAKNIQYF. The CDR3 bases are TGTGCCAGCAGTGAAGGGCGGAGCGTGACCGCCAAAAACATTCAGTACTTC. The gene calls are TRBV6-1 and TRBJ2-4; D is unresolved. Trimming removed 1 base at V and 1 base at J, with 14 bases between. This CDR3 region has 17 residues. Looked up from germline, CDR1 is MNHNS and CDR2 is SASEGT.